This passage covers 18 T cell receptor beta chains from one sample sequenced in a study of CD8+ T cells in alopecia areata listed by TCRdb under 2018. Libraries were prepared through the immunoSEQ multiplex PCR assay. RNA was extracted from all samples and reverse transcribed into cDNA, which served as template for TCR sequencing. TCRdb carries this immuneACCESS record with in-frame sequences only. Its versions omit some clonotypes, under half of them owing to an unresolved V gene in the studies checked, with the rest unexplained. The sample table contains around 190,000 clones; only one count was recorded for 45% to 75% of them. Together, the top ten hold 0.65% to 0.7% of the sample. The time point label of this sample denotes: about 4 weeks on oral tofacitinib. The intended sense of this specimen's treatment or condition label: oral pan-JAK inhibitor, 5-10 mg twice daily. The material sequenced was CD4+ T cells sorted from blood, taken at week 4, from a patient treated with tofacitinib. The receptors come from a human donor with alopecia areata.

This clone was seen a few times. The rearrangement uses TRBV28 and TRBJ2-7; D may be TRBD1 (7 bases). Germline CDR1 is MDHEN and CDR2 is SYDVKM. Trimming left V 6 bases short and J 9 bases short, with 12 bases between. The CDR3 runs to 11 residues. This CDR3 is CASSTQGGQYF. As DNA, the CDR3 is TGTGCCAGCAGCACGCAGGGGGGGCAGTACTTC.

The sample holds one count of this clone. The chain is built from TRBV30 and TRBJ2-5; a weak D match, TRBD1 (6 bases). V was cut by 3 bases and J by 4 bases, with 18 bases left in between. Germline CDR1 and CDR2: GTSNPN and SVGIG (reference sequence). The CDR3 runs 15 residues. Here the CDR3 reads CAWSAWDKLRETQYF. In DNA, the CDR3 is TGTGCCTGGAGCGCTTGGGACAAACTTAGAGAGACCCAGTACTTC.

CDR3 sequence: CSGRLASNTGELFF. Here the CDR3 DNA reads TGCAGCGGGAGACTAGCTTCGAACACCGGGGAGCTGTTTTTT. V and J are TRBV29-1 and TRBJ2-2, with TRBD2 matching over 7 bases. The germline V gene encodes CDR1 SQVTM and CDR2 ANQGSEA. CDR3 length equals 14 residues. V lost 7 bases, J lost 0 bases, and 5 bases stayed unmatched.

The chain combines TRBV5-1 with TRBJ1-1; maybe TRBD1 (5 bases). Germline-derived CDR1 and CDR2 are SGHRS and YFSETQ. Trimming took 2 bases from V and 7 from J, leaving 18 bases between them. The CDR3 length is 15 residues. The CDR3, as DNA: TGCGCCAGCAGCTTTCACGGGGGGGAAAACCTTGAAGCTTTCTTT. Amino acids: CASSFHGGENLEAFF.

CDR3 sequence: CASSLPTYEQYF. DNA of the CDR3: TGTGCCAGCAGCTTACCAACCTACGAGCAGTACTTC. The chain employs TRBV7-2 and TRBJ2-7; D is unclear. Trimming shortened V by 2 bases and J by 2 bases, and 4 bases separated the two germline ends. Germline V CDR1 and CDR2: SGHTA, FQGNSA. This CDR3 is 12 amino acids long.

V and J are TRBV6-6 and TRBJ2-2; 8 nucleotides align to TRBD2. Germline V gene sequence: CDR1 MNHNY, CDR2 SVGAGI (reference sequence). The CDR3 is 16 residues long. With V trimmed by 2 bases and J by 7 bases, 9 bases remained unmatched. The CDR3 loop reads CASSYLSGTIGGELFF. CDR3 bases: TGTGCCAGCAGTTACCTTAGCGGGACCATCGGCGGGGAGCTGTTTTTT.

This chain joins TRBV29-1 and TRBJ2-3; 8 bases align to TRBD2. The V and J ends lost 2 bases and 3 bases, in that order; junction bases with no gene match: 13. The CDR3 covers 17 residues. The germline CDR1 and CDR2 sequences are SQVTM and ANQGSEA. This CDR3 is CSVEPPRGSGITDTQYF. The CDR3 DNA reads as TGCAGCGTTGAACCCCCCAGGGGTAGCGGGATTACAGATACGCAGTATTTT.

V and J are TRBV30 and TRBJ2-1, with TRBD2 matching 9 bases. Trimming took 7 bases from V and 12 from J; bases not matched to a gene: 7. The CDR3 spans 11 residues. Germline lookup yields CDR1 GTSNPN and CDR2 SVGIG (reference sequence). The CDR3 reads CASERTSVQFF. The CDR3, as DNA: TGTGCCTCGGAAAGGACTAGCGTGCAGTTCTTC. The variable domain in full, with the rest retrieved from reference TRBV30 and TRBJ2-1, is SQTIHQWPATLVQPVGSPLSLECTVEGTSNPNLYWYRQAAGRGLQLLFYSVGIGQISSEVPQNLSASRPQDRQFILSSKKLLLSDSGFYLCASERTSVQFFGPGTRLTVL.

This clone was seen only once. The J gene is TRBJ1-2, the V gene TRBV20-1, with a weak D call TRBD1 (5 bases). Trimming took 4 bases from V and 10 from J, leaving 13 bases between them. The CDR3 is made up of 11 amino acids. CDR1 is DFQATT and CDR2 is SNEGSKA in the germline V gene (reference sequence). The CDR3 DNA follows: TGCAGTGCTACCCCAGGGATCAACTACACCTTC. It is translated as CSATPGINYTF.

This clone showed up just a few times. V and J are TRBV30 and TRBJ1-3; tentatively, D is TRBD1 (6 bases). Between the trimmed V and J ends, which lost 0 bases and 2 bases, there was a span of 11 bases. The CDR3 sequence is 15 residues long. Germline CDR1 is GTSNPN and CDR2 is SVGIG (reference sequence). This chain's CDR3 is CAWSVMGGTGNTIYF. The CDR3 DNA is TGTGCCTGGAGTGTAATGGGGGGCACTGGAAACACCATATATTTT.

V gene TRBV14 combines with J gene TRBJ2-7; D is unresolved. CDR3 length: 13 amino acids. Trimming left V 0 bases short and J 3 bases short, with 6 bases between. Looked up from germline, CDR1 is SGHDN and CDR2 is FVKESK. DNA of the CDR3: TGTGCCAGCAGCCAAGAGATCGGCTACGAGCAGTACTTC. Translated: CASSQEIGYEQYF.

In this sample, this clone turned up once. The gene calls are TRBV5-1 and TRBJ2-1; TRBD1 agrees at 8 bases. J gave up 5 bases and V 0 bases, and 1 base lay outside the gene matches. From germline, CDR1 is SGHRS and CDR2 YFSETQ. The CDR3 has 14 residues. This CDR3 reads CASSLGTGNNEQFF. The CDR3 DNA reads TGCGCCAGCAGCTTGGGGACAGGGAACAATGAGCAGTTCTTC.

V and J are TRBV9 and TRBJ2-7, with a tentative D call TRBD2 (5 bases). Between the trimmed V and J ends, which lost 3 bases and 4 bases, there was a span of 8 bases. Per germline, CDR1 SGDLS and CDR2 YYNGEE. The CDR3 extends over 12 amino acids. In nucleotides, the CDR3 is TGTGCCAGCAGCGGCGGAGGTTACGAGCAGTACTTC. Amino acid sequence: CASSGGGYEQYF. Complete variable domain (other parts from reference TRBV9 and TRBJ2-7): DSGVTQTPKHLITATGQRVTLRCSPRSGDLSVYWYQQSLDQGLQFLIQYYNGEERAKGNILERFSAQQFPDLHSELNLSSLELGDSALYFCASSGGGYEQYFGPGTRLTVT.

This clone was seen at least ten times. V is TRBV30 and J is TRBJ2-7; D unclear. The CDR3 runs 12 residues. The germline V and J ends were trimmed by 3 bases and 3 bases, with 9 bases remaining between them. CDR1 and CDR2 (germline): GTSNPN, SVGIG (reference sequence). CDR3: CAWSGGFYEQYF. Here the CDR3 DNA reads TGTGCCTGGAGCGGCGGTTTCTACGAGCAGTACTTC.

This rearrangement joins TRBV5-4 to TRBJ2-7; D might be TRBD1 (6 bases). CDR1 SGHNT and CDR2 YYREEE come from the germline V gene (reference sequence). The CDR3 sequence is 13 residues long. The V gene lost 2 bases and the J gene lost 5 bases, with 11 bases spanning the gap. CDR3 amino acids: CASSLTGIHEQYF. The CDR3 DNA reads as TGTGCCAGCAGCTTAACAGGGATCCACGAGCAGTACTTC.

CDR3: CAWSGTSGSQDTQYF. CDR3 in DNA: TGTGCCTGGAGTGGGACTAGCGGGAGCCAGGATACGCAGTATTTT. This chain joins TRBV30 and TRBJ2-3; 13 positions match TRBD2. The CDR3 extends over 15 amino acids. Germline V gene data show CDR1 as GTSNPN and CDR2 as SVGIG (reference sequence). V lost 1 base and J lost 6; bases outside the gene matches: 4. Looking up the rest from reference TRBV30 and TRBJ2-3 gives the full variable domain: SQTIHQWPATLVQPVGSPLSLECTVEGTSNPNLYWYRQAAGRGLQLLFYSVGIGQISSEVPQNLSASRPQDRQFILSSKKLLLSDSGFYLCAWSGTSGSQDTQYFGPGTRLTVL.

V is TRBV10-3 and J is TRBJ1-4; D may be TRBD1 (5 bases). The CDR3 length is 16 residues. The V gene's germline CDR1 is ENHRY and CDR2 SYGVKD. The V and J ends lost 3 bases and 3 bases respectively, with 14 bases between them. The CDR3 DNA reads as TGTGCCATCAGTGATCCGAACAGGTCCCCTAATGAAAAACTGTTTTTT. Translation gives CAISDPNRSPNEKLFF.

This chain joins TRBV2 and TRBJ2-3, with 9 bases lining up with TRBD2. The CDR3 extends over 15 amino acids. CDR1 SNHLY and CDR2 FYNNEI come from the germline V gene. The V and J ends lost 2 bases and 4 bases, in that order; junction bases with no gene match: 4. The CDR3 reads CASSEPSGMSDTQYF. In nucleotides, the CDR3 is TGTGCCAGCAGTGAACCTAGCGGGATGTCAGATACGCAGTATTTT.